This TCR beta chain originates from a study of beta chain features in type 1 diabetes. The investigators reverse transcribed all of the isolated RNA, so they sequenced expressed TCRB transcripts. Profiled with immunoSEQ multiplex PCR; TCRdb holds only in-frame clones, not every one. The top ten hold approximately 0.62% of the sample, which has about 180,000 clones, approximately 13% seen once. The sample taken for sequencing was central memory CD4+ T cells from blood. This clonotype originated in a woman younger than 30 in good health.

CDR3 DNA: TGCGCCAGCAGCTTGGGAGGACGGGGGAACACTGAAGCTTTCTTT. Amino acid sequence: CASSLGGRGNTEAFF. The chain couples TRBV5-1 to TRBJ1-1; D is undetermined. The length of the CDR3 is 15 residues. CDR1 and CDR2 from the germline V gene are SGHRS and YFSETQ. Trimming removed 0 bases at V and 1 base at J, with 10 bases between.